This record covers a single TCR beta chain. These data come from a study of CD4+ T cells in melanoma. Method: immunoSEQ multiplex PCR; TCRdb's copy keeps in-frame clones and lacks some. Of 12,000 to 15,000 clones in the sample, about three quarters were seen once. With V trimmed by 5 bases and J by 7 bases, 8 bases remained unmatched. There are 13 residues in the CDR3. Germline lookup yields CDR1 SQVTM and CDR2 ANQGSEA. The chain joins TRBV29-1 to TRBJ1-5; 7 bases are shared with TRBD1. Sequencing was performed on cells from a culture (not recorded whether cultured in vitro). The sequence was collected from a human donor with melanoma. CDR3 sequence reads: CSVLGTAGQPQHF. Here the CDR3 DNA reads TGCAGCGTTCTTGGGACAGCGGGACAGCCCCAGCATTTT.